The subject of this entry is one TCR beta chain. This specimen belongs to a study of T cell changes during pregnancy in multiple sclerosis. Sequencing used immunoSEQ multiplex PCR; TCRdb keeps in-frame clones, though not all of them. The data show under 55,000 clones, with 85% to 95% seen just once and 0.37% held by the top ten. Trimming took 3 bases from V and 5 from J, leaving 8 bases between them. Germline V gene lookup returns CDR1 SGHRS and CDR2 YFSETQ. The CDR3 covers 12 residues. The clonotype comes from a female donor with multiple sclerosis, enrolled in a pregnancy study. The sequencing here drew on CD4+ T cells from peripheral blood mononuclear cells, taken before pregnancy. The V gene is TRBV5-1, the J gene TRBJ1-1; maybe TRBD1 (5 bases). DNA of the CDR3: TGCGCCAGCAGCTGGGGGGGAACTGAAGCTTTCTTT. Its protein product is CASSWGGTEAFF.